This record covers a single TCR beta chain. The antigen remains unidentified. CDR1 and CDR2 from the germline V gene are SGHAT and FQNNGV. Trimming removed 5 bases from V and 4 bases from J, with 14 bases in between. The CDR3 sequence is 14 residues long. These data belong to a study of beta chain features in type 1 diabetes. Whole-study results and caveats: When Type 1 diabetes patients were examined, their TCRB CDR3s proved moderately but significantly shorter in all four CD4+ subsets. Among type 1 diabetes patients, VDJ junctions had fewer insertions and more deletions.

It was one heparinised blood draw, averaging around 120 mL, that each donor gave. Sorting of CD4+ naive, central memory, regulatory and stem cell-like memory cells was performed via CD45RO/CCR7/CD25/CD127/CD95/CD27. The authors reverse transcribed all of the isolated RNA, so sequencing captured expressed TCRB transcripts. The study sequenced naive, central memory and regulatory T cell samples to an average of about 3.8 million reads. Repertoires were generated with immunoSEQ multiplex PCR, while TCRdb's copy carries only in-frame clones and drops some. The sample consists of about 400,000 clones, 10% to 15% of them appearing once.

What was sequenced was naive CD4+ T cells from blood. This clonotype was sampled from a woman aged 18-35 years with type 1 diabetes. The J gene is TRBJ1-2, the V gene TRBV11-2, with a weak D call TRBD1 (5 bases). The CDR3 coding sequence is TGTGCCAGCAGCCCGATGGGGCAGGGCTATGGCTACACCTTC. It specifies CASSPMGQGYGYTF.